This TCR beta chain originates from a study of cytomegalovirus exposure and HLA in healthy donors. Study in general: HLA-typed donors were the source of 90 million or so unique TCRs, which an early data release held. Study findings and constraints: The records held CMV serostatus as the only immune exposure information. The study labeled around 160 TCR beta chains cytomegalovirus-associated. Later analysis suggested most CMV-associated TCR beta chains were HLA-restricted.

Primers included in the PCR were 60 Vbeta and 13 Jbeta primers. Generated by immunoSEQ multiplex PCR, the TCRdb table keeps only in-frame clones and is missing some. The profile shows 80,000 to 95,000 clones, around 70% of them singletons. This CDR3 is 12 amino acids long. Germline loops: CDR1 SGHVS, CDR2 FNYEAQ. J gave up 10 bases and V 4 bases, and 3 bases lay outside the gene matches. Turning to this clone: Its antigen is not known.

The TCR comes from a woman aged 45-59 years in good health and CMV-seropositive. The rearrangement uses TRBV7-6 and TRBJ2-1, with 8 bases matching TRBD1. Source material: PBMCs. The CDR3 region is CASSSWDREQFF. The CDR3 bases are TGTGCCAGCAGCTCTTGGGACAGGGAGCAGTTCTTC.